These 23 T cell receptor beta chains share one sample of origin, sequenced in a study of cytomegalovirus exposure and HLA in healthy donors. In the PCR, 60 Vbeta and 13 Jbeta primers were used. Sequenced by immunoSEQ multiplex PCR; TCRdb stores in-frame clones only, minus some. The sample lists almost 95,000 clones, over 60% seen once, with about 3.9% in the top ten. Sequenced sample: PBMCs. Source of these receptors: a man aged 30-40 years in good health and CMV-seronegative.

This chain uses TRBV27 with TRBJ2-3, with 9 nucleotides matching TRBD1. The CDR3 extends over 15 amino acids. J lost 4 bases, V lost 2 bases, and 4 bases had no gene match. Germline V lookup: CDR1 MNHEY, CDR2 SMNVEV (reference sequence). DNA of the CDR3: TGTGCCAGCAGTTTAGTGAGACAGGGGGCAGATACGCAGTATTTT. It is translated as CASSLVRQGADTQYF.

The V gene is TRBV9, the J gene TRBJ2-7; a possible D gene is TRBD2 (5 bases). Germline lookup yields CDR1 SGDLS and CDR2 YYNGEE. V was cut by 3 bases and J by 0 bases, with 7 bases left in between. The CDR3 contains 13 residues. The CDR3 DNA is TGTGCCAGCAGCGCGGGGAGCTCCTACGAGCAGTACTTC. Translation: CASSAGSSYEQYF.

Only a few counts were recorded for this clone. The chain links TRBV5-1 to TRBJ1-1; TRBD1 is a possible D gene (6 bases). V lost 0 bases and J lost 2, with 11 bases in between. CDR1 SGHRS and CDR2 YFSETQ come from the germline V gene. CDR3 size: 15 residues. The CDR3 spells CASSLEPGVNTEAFF. The CDR3 DNA reads TGCGCCAGCAGCTTGGAGCCAGGGGTAAACACTGAAGCTTTCTTT.

The chain links TRBV2 to TRBJ2-3; 8 bases match TRBD1. Trimming removed 8 bases from V and 2 bases from J; junction bases left unmatched: 9. The CDR3 is made up of 15 amino acids. Germline CDR1 SNHLY, CDR2 FYNNEI. CDR3 residues: CASEITDRATDTQYF. In DNA, the CDR3 is TGTGCCAGCGAGATCACGGACAGGGCCACAGATACGCAGTATTTT. Looking up the rest from reference TRBV2 and TRBJ2-3 gives the full variable domain: EPEVTQTPSHQVTQMGQEVILRCVPISNHLYFYWYRQILGQKVEFLVSFYNNEISEKSEIFDDQFSVERPDGSNFTLKIRSTKLEDSAMYFCASEITDRATDTQYFGPGTRLTVL.

This chain connects TRBV2 to TRBJ2-5; D is perhaps TRBD2 (6 bases). Near its end, the DNA agrees better with TRBJ2-7, so the J call may be wrong. Germline CDR1 reads SNHLY; CDR2 reads FYNNEI. CDR3 length: 15 amino acids. The CDR3 nucleotides are TGTGCCAGCAGTAGAGACGGGACTCTCTCCTACGAGCAGTACTTC. Translated, it gives CASSRDGTLSYEQYF.

V and J are TRBV28 and TRBJ2-5; 8 bases match TRBD2. There are 17 residues in the CDR3. The V and J ends lost 2 bases and 5 bases, in that order; junction bases with no gene match: 13. Germline CDR1 and CDR2: MDHEN and SYDVKM. The CDR3 bases are TGTGCCAGCAGTTTACTAGGTAGCGGGATCGTCGGGGAGACCCAGTACTTC. Encoded protein: CASSLLGSGIVGETQYF.

This clone was picked up a small number of times. The J gene is TRBJ2-7, the V gene TRBV29-1; D is ambiguous. V was clipped by 1 base and J by 3 bases, with 7 bases between them. This CDR3 spans 12 amino acids. Per the germline V gene, CDR1 is SQVTM and CDR2 is ANQGSEA. The CDR3 reads CSVEGSDYEQYF. The CDR3 DNA reads TGCAGCGTTGAAGGCTCAGACTACGAGCAGTACTTC.

The chain combines TRBV7-2 with TRBJ2-5, with TRBD2 matching 7 bases. The germline V gene encodes CDR1 SGHTA and CDR2 FQGNSA. V lost 1 base to trimming and J lost 1 base; unmatched junction nucleotides: 3. The CDR3 consists of 15 residues. The CDR3 DNA reads as TGTGCCAGCAGCTTAGGACTAGCAGCCCAAGAGACCCAGTACTTC. It is translated as CASSLGLAAQETQYF.

The chain has TRBV11-3 and TRBJ2-3, with TRBD2 matching over 7 bases. The CDR3 covers 15 residues. V shed 6 bases, J shed 0 bases, and the junction held 6 bases outside the gene matches. Germline loops: CDR1 SGHNT, CDR2 YENEEA. This CDR3 is CASSLGRTSTDTQYF. The CDR3 region has the DNA TGTGCCAGCAGTCTCGGGAGGACGAGCACAGATACGCAGTATTTT. Filled out from reference TRBV11-3 and TRBJ2-3, the complete variable domain reads EAGVVQSPRYKIIEKKQPVAFWCNPISGHNTLYWYLQNLGQGPELLIRYENEEAVDDSQLPKDRFSAERLKGVDSTLKIQPAELGDSAVYLCASSLGRTSTDTQYFGPGTRLTVL.

V is TRBV6-7 and J is TRBJ2-1, with 8 bases lining up with TRBD2. TRBV6-7 is an ORF; its function is uncertain. The CDR3 is made up of 16 amino acids. The J segment lost 0 bases and the V segment lost 6 bases, leaving 7 bases of the junction unmatched. CDR3 bases: TGTGCCAGCAGCCACAAGCGGGGGAGCTCCTACAATGAGCAGTTCTTC. This codes for CASSHKRGSSYNEQFF.

This chain joins TRBV7-9 and TRBJ2-5; the D gene is possibly TRBD1 (6 bases). V was shortened by 5 bases and J by 4 bases, with 20 bases between the two germline ends. Per the germline V gene, CDR1 is SEHNR and CDR2 is FQNEAQ (reference sequence). The CDR3 sequence is 16 residues long. The CDR3, as DNA: TGTGCCAGCAGCCCCGGCAGGGGAAGGGATCGAGAGACCCAGTACTTC. This encodes CASSPGRGRDRETQYF.

The CDR3 nucleotides are TGTGCCAGCAGCCAGGTGTTGCGAGGGAACACTGAAGCTTTCTTT. Its protein product is CASSQVLRGNTEAFF. This chain connects TRBV4-2 to TRBJ1-1; D ambiguous. Looked up from germline, CDR1 is LGHNA and CDR2 is YNFKEQ. The CDR3 length is 15 residues. V lost 3 bases and J lost 1, with 12 bases in between.

The chain carries TRBV5-1 and TRBJ1-2; maybe TRBD1 (6 bases). The CDR3 consists of 15 residues. V was pared by 0 bases and J by 4 bases, with 13 bases between. CDR1 SGHRS and CDR2 YFSETQ come from the germline V gene. In DNA, the CDR3 is TGCGCCAGCAGCTTGGAGCCGGGACAAAGCTATGGCTACACCTTC. This codes for CASSLEPGQSYGYTF.

V usage is TRBV30 and J usage is TRBJ2-6; D remains unclear. V lost 0 bases to trimming and J lost 0 bases, with 9 bases between them. CDR3 length: 16 amino acids. The germline gives CDR1 GTSNPN, CDR2 SVGIG (reference sequence). CDR3 region: CAWSVLEISGANVLTF. DNA for the CDR3: TGTGCCTGGAGTGTCTTAGAGATCTCTGGGGCCAACGTCCTGACTTTC. Drawing the rest from reference TRBV30 and TRBJ2-6, the complete variable domain is SQTIHQWPATLVQPVGSPLSLECTVEGTSNPNLYWYRQAAGRGLQLLFYSVGIGQISSEVPQNLSASRPQDRQFILSSKKLLLSDSGFYLCAWSVLEISGANVLTFGAGSRLTVL.

In this sample, this clone turned up a few times. The chain recombines TRBV6-6 with TRBJ1-1, with TRBD1 matching over 7 bases. Germline CDR1 MNHNY, CDR2 SVGAGI (reference sequence). V lost 5 bases, J lost 1 base, and 4 bases stayed unmatched. The CDR3 runs 14 residues. Written as DNA, the CDR3 is TGTGCCAGCAGTCCCGGACAGGAGAACACTGAAGCTTTCTTT. As protein: CASSPGQENTEAFF.

The chain carries TRBV7-6 and TRBJ2-2, with 7 bases matching TRBD2. The CDR3 is made up of 14 amino acids. The V and J ends lost 3 bases and 3 bases, in that order; junction bases with no gene match: 1. CDR1 SGHVS and CDR2 FNYEAQ come from the germline V gene. The CDR3: CASSLAGDTGELFF. CDR3 sequence (DNA): TGTGCCAGCAGCTTGGCGGGGGACACCGGGGAGCTGTTTTTT.

The chain employs TRBV6-5 and TRBJ2-7, with D possibly TRBD2 on 5 matching bases. This CDR3 is built from 12 residues. The V gene's germline CDR1 is MNHEY and CDR2 SVGAGI. The V end was cut by 8 bases, the J end by 3 bases, with 11 bases between. The CDR3 bases are TGTGCCAGCCGGGGTGACTACTACGAGCAGTACTTC. Translated: CASRGDYYEQYF.

V and J are TRBV25-1 and TRBJ2-5; D remains ambiguous. The length of the CDR3 is 11 residues. Trimming stripped 6 bases from V and 5 bases from J, with 7 bases between. CDR1 MGHDK and CDR2 SYGVNS come from the germline V gene. DNA of the CDR3: TGTGCCAGCAGGTCTCGGGAGACCCAGTACTTC. Translation: CASRSRETQYF.

The chain couples TRBV25-1 to TRBJ2-3; maybe TRBD1 (6 bases). V was clipped by 3 bases and J by 1 base, with 8 bases between them. CDR3 size: 14 residues. Germline CDR1 is MGHDK and CDR2 is SYGVNS. In DNA form, the CDR3 reads TGTGCCAGCAGTGACCCAGGGGGCACAGATACGCAGTATTTT. Translation gives CASSDPGGTDTQYF.

This clone was counted a single time. In DNA, the CDR3 is TGTGCCAGCAGCAAAGCGTCTTCCTACGAGCAGTACTTC. Translating it yields CASSKASSYEQYF. This rearrangement joins TRBV11-3 to TRBJ2-7, with D unresolved. Deletions cut 5 bases from V and 1 base from J, with 9 bases between. Germline CDR1 and CDR2: SGHNT and YENEEA. There are 13 residues in the CDR3.

The J gene is TRBJ2-1, the V gene TRBV10-3; D may be TRBD1 (6 bases). The CDR3 covers 14 residues. Trimming stripped 11 bases from V and 0 bases from J, with 14 bases between. Germline V gene sequence: CDR1 ENHRY, CDR2 SYGVKD. The CDR3 nucleotides are TGTGCCTCAAGGCCACAGGGCTCCTACAATGAGCAGTTCTTC. It specifies CASRPQGSYNEQFF.

The chain has TRBV4-2 and TRBJ2-3, with a tentative D call TRBD2 (6 bases). From germline, CDR1 is LGHNA and CDR2 YNFKEQ. This CDR3 comprises 16 residues. The V gene lost 4 bases and the J gene lost 6 bases, with 20 bases spanning the gap. This CDR3 reads CASSPTGTGAWDTQYF. CDR3 sequence (DNA): TGTGCCAGCAGCCCCACCGGGACGGGAGCTTGGGATACGCAGTATTTT.

This clone was observed once. CDR3 sequence reads: CASSESRTLDGYTF. CDR3 coding DNA: TGCGCCAGCAGTGAGTCTAGGACATTGGATGGCTACACCTTC. The rearrangement uses TRBV10-2 and TRBJ1-2; D perhaps matches TRBD1 (5 bases). The CDR3 sequence is 14 residues long. Germline V lookup: CDR1 WSHSY, CDR2 SAAADI. The V gene lost 0 bases and the J gene lost 6 bases, with 11 bases spanning the gap.